Included here is one T cell receptor (beta chain) sequence, with context. The antigen remains undetermined. These data are taken from a study of OX40 agonist ivuxolimab in advanced cancers. Study-level information: Ivuxolimab is an agonistic anti-OX40 (CD134) antibody, and patients were treated with it. Patients with prior anti-PD-1, anti-PD-L1 or anti-CTLA-4 therapy were eligible; 35% to 50% had some. Hepatocellular carcinoma, melanoma, renal cell or head and neck cancer was diagnosed in the dose-escalation patients.

General study points: Expanded clones were, on average, more numerous among CD8+ T cells than CD4+.

Sequenced by immunoSEQ multiplex PCR; TCRdb stores in-frame clones only, minus some. The sample comprises some 50,000 clones, 70% to 90% of which are singletons, and around 0.61% rests with the top ten. V was clipped by 4 bases and J by 3 bases; unmatched bases: 9. There are 18 residues in the CDR3. Per germline, CDR1 MNHNS and CDR2 SASEGT. The source material was CD4+ or CD8+ T cells sorted from blood, sampled in a trial of the OX40 agonist ivuxolimab. The chain carries TRBV6-1 and TRBJ2-6; 10 bases fit TRBD1. This sequence was found in an adult with an advanced solid tumor such as melanoma, head and neck, liver or kidney cancer. CDR3 sequence: CASSAPGTGVSGANVLTF. In DNA form, the CDR3 reads TGTGCCAGCAGTGCTCCCGGGACAGGGGTTAGTGGGGCCAACGTCCTGACTTTC.